The 17 T cell receptor beta chains given below trace back to one sample, sequenced in a study of T-cell memory formation after mild COVID-19. One entry per CDR3 protein, called by TCRdb with MiXCR from the 5' RACE reads. The table includes about 210,000 distinct CDR3 sequences, about 10% detected once. Sample: PBMCs or a T cell subset sorted from them (not recorded which). The receptors stem from a young man who had mild COVID-19 (a few samples of this study predate the infection). Cell type and time point are not known.

This clonotype was detected only a few times. The rearrangement joins TRBV10-3 to TRBJ1-3; tentatively, D is TRBD1 (5 bases). Deletions cut 6 bases from V and 4 bases from J, with 13 bases between. This CDR3 is 14 amino acids long. CDR1 ENHRY and CDR2 SYGVKD come from the germline V gene. Here the CDR3 DNA reads TGTGCCATCAGGCCGGGGGGGAGCGGAAACACCATATATTTT. Translated: CAIRPGGSGNTIYF.

This clonotype showed up just a few times. The CDR3 spells CAISQGYEQYV. CDR3 nucleotides: TGTGCCATTTCACAGGGCTACGAGCAGTACGTC. The chain carries TRBV10-3 and TRBJ2-7, with a tentative D call TRBD1 (6 bases). Germline CDR1 reads ENHRY; CDR2 reads SYGVKD. V lost 9 bases and J 3 bases, leaving 9 bases between the germline ends. CDR3 length: 11 residues.

There are a few counts of this clonotype. The chain combines TRBV3-1 with TRBJ1-3; D gene uncertain. The CDR3 loop spans 15 amino acids. Germline CDR1 LGHDT, CDR2 YNNKEL (reference sequence). The ends were cut back, 2 bases at V and 4 bases at J, with 12 bases in the middle. CDR3 nucleotides: TGTGCCAGCAGCCAAAAATCCGGGATCGGAAACACCATATATTTT. Translated, it gives CASSQKSGIGNTIYF.

This clonotype was seen a handful of times. The CDR3 DNA reads TGTGCCAGCGGACAGACGGGGGTTTATGGCTACACCTTC. Translating it yields CASGQTGVYGYTF. J is TRBJ1-2 and V is TRBV6-2 or TRBV6-3, with D perhaps matching TRBD1 (6 bases). From germline, CDR1 is MNHEY and CDR2 SVGEGT. V was shortened by 8 bases and J by 5 bases, with 15 bases between the two germline ends. This CDR3 has 13 amino acids.

The V gene is TRBV20-1, the J gene TRBJ2-4, with TRBD2 as a possible D gene (5 bases). V dropped 6 bases and J dropped 7 bases, with 16 bases sitting between them. There are 13 residues in the CDR3. Germline CDR1 reads DFQATT; CDR2 reads SNEGSKA (reference sequence). CDR3 DNA sequence: TGCAGTGCCACCCTAGCTGGCGGCAACATTCAGTACTTC. It translates to CSATLAGGNIQYF.

V and J are TRBV5-1 and TRBJ2-3; 8 bases are a match to TRBD1. The CDR3 covers 15 residues. The ends lost 0 bases at V and 1 base at J; junction bases unmatched: 1. The germline V gene encodes CDR1 SGHRS and CDR2 YFSETQ. CDR3 amino acids: CASSLATGGTDTQYF. CDR3 in DNA: TGCGCCAGCAGCTTGGCGACAGGGGGCACAGATACGCAGTATTTT.

This chain joins TRBV15 and TRBJ2-7, with 8 bases that match TRBD1. V lost 0 bases and J lost 3; bases outside the gene matches: 4. CDR1 and CDR2 from the germline V gene are LNHNV and YYDKDF (reference sequence). This CDR3 comprises 15 residues. DNA of the CDR3: TGTGCCACCAGCAGAGATCAGGGGGCCAGCTACGAGCAGTACGTC. This translates into CATSRDQGASYEQYV.

A few counts support this clonotype. The rearrangement joins TRBV10-3 to TRBJ1-1, with D maybe TRBD1 (5 bases). Trimming pared 6 bases from V and 0 bases from J, leaving 11 bases between. The CDR3 spans 14 residues. CDR1 and CDR2 from the germline V gene are ENHRY and SYGVKD. The CDR3 nucleotides are TGTGCCATCAGCGATGGGACGGTGAACACTGAAGCTTTCTTT. It codes for CAISDGTVNTEAFF.

J is TRBJ2-7 and V is TRBV29-1, with 8 bases lining up with TRBD2. J lost 5 bases, V lost 4 bases, and 4 bases had no gene match. The length of the CDR3 is 12 residues. CDR1 and CDR2 (germline): SQVTM, ANQGSEA. The DNA of the CDR3 is TGCAGCGTTGTAACGGGGGGGAACGAGCAGTACTTC. It codes for CSVVTGGNEQYF.

The chain couples TRBV28 to TRBJ1-1; 7 bases fit TRBD1. The germline V gene encodes CDR1 MDHEN and CDR2 SYDVKM. V gave up 5 bases and J gave up 7 bases; unmatched junction bases: 13. The CDR3 covers 15 residues. CDR3 residues: CASSPSTGRRDEAFF. The DNA of the CDR3 is TGTGCCAGCAGTCCATCGACAGGGCGAAGGGATGAAGCTTTCTTT.

V and J are TRBV30 and TRBJ1-5; D is unclear. The germline CDR1 and CDR2 sequences are GTSNPN and SVGIG (reference sequence). Trimming removed 1 base at V and 1 base at J, with 5 bases between. The CDR3 loop spans 13 amino acids. The CDR3 is CAWSGTSNQPQHF. As DNA, the CDR3 is TGTGCCTGGAGTGGAACCAGCAATCAGCCCCAGCATTTT.

The gene calls are TRBV6-2 or TRBV6-3 and TRBJ1-5; D is unclear. Germline CDR1 and CDR2: MNHEY and SVGEGT. The CDR3 has 13 amino acids. V was shortened by 7 bases and J by 5 bases, with 12 bases between the two germline ends. CDR3 region: CASTDCGDQPQHF. CDR3 sequence (DNA): TGTGCCAGCACGGACTGTGGCGATCAGCCCCAGCATTTT.

This chain uses TRBV25-1 with TRBJ1-1; D gene uncertain. From germline, CDR1 is MGHDK and CDR2 SYGVNS. CDR3 length: 13 amino acids. Trimming removed 8 bases from V and 3 bases from J, with 13 bases in between. CDR3 in DNA: TGTGCCAGCGCCATCCATAGCGACACTGAAGCTTTCTTT. Protein sequence: CASAIHSDTEAFF.

This chain joins TRBV13 and TRBJ1-6; TRBD1 might be the D (6 bases). V lost 4 bases and J lost 2, with 9 bases in between. The CDR3 contains 15 residues. The germline V gene has CDR1 PRHDT and CDR2 FYEKMQ (reference sequence). The CDR3 spells CASSSSGAYNSPLHF. Written as DNA, the CDR3 is TGTGCCAGCAGCTCATCAGGGGCCTATAATTCACCCCTCCACTTT.

This clonotype appeared a few times. V usage is TRBV7-2 and J usage is TRBJ2-7, with 8 bases matching TRBD1. With 5 bases clipped from V and 5 bases from J, the junction kept 5 bases outside the gene matches. CDR1 and CDR2 (germline): SGHTA, FQGNSA. The CDR3 runs to 13 residues. CDR3 bases: TGTGCCAGCAGCGTCGACAGGGGCAACGAGCAGTACTTC. Its protein is CASSVDRGNEQYF.

The chain employs TRBV5-1 and TRBJ2-2; D might be TRBD1 (6 bases). The CDR3 totals 13 residues. V shed 0 bases and J shed 9 bases, with 9 bases lying between them. In germline, CDR1 is SGHRS, CDR2 YFSETQ. The DNA of the CDR3 is TGCGCCAGCAGCTTGGGCCGGGACAGGGAGCTGTTTTTT. This translates into CASSLGRDRELFF. Combining the CDR3 with reference TRBV5-1 and TRBJ2-2 gives the whole variable domain KAGVTQTPRYLIKTRGQQVTLSCSPISGHRSVSWYQQTPGQGLQFLFEYFSETQRNKGNFPGRFSGRQFSNSRSEMNVSTLELGDSALYLCASSLGRDRELFFGEGSRLTVL.

Only a few counts were recorded for this clonotype. The gene calls are TRBV27 and TRBJ2-1, with 8 bases aligning to TRBD2. This CDR3 contains 12 residues. V was clipped by 7 bases and J by 9 bases; unmatched bases: 5. Germline V gene sequence: CDR1 MNHEY, CDR2 SMNVEV (reference sequence). Written as DNA, the CDR3 is TGTGCCAGCACCCGGGAGGGCGGTGAGCAGTTCTTC. Protein: CASTREGGEQFF.